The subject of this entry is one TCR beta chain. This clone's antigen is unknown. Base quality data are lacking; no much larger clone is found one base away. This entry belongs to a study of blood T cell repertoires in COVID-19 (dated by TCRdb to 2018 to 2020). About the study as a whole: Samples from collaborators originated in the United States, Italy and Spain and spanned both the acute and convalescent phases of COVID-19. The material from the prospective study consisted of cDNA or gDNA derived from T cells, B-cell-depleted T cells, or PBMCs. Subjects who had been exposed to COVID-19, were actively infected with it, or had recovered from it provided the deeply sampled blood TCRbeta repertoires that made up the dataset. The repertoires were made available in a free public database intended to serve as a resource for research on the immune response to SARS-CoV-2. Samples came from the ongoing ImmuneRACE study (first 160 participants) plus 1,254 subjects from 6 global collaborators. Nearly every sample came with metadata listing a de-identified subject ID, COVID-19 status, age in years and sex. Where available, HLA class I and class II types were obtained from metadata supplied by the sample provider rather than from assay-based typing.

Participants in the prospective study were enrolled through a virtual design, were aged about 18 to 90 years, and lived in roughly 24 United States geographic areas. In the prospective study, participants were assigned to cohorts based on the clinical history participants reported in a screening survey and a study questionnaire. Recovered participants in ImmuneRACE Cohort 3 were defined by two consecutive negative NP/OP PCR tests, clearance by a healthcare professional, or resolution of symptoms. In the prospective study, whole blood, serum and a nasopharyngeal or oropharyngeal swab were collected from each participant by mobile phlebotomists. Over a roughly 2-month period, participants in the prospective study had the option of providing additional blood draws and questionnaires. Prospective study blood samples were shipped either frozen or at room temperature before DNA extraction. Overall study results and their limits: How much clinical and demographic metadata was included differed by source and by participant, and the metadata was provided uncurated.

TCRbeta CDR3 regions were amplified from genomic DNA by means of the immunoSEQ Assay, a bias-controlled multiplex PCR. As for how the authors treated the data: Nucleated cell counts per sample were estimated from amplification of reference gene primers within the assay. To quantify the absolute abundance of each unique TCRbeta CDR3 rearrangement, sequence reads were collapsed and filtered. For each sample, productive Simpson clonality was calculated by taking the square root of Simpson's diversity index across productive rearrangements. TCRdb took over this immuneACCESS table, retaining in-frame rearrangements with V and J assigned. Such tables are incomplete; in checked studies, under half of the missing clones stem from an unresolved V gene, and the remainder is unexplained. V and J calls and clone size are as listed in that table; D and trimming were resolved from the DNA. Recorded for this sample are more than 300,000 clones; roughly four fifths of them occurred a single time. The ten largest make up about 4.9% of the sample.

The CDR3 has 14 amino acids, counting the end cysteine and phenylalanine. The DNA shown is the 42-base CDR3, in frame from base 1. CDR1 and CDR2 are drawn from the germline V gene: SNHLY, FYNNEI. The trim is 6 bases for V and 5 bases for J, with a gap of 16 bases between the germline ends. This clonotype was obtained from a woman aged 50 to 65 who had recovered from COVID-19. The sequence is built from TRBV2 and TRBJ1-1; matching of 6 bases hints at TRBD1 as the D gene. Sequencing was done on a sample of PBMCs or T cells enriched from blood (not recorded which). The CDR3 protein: CASRRTGMHTEAFF. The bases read TGTGCCAGCAGGCGAACAGGGATGCATACTGAAGCTTTCTTT.